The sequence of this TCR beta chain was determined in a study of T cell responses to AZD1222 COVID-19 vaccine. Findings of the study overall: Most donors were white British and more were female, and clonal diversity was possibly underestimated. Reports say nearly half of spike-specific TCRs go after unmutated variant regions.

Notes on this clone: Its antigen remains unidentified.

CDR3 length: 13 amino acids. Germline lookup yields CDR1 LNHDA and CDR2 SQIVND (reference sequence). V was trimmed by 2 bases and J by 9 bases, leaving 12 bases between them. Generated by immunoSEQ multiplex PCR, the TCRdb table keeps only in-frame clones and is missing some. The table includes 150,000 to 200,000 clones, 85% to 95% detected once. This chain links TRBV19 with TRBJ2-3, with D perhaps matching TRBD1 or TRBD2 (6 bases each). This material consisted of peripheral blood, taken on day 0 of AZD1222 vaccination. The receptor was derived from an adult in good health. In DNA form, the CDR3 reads TGTGCCAGTAGTATAAAAACAGGGAGGACGCAGTATTTT. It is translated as CASSIKTGRTQYF.